The sequence of this T cell receptor (beta chain) was determined in a study of graft-versus-host responses after intestinal transplantation. Generated by immunoSEQ multiplex PCR, the TCRdb table keeps only in-frame clones and is missing some. The sample carries about 120,000 clones, just under 95% recorded once. General study results and limits: The study found high graft-versus-host to host-versus-graft clonal ratios in allografts of patients with graft-donor T cell macrochimerism.

This clone appeared a single time. Its antigen is not identified. Germline loops: CDR1 SGHVS, CDR2 FQNEAQ. The CDR3 loop spans 13 amino acids. Trimming stripped 1 base from V and 2 bases from J, with 5 bases between. The chain is built from TRBV7-8 and TRBJ1-1; the D is unclear. Sequenced material: unstimulated CD4+ T cells sorted from spleen or lymph node cells, taken before intestinal transplant. This clonotype was obtained from a human donor who received an intestinal transplant. The CDR3 reads CASSLEGNTEAFF. CDR3 DNA: TGTGCCAGCAGCTTAGAGGGAAACACTGAAGCTTTCTTT.